This T cell receptor beta chain was recovered during a study of T cells in localized non-small cell lung cancer. General study points: Adjacent lung had a median around 60 of the 100 largest tumor clones. Peak T cell clonality was found in uninvolved adjacent lung, exceeding tumor. Only one tumor region went through sequencing, so heterogeneity may still be there.

Only in-frame clones appear in the TCRdb table, and some are missing; sequencing was by immunoSEQ multiplex PCR. The data contain about 59,000 clones, approximately 90% of them singletons. Per germline, CDR1 KGHSH and CDR2 LQKENI. Trimming at V came to 3 bases and at J to 5 bases, leaving 5 bases not matched to a gene. CDR3 length: 15 amino acids. This clone was recorded only once. Its antigen is currently unknown. This receptor was identified in a man aged 40 to 70 with stage I squamous cell lung carcinoma. This sequence joins TRBV18 and TRBJ1-4; 8 positions match TRBD1. The sequencing used peripheral blood, collected before any cancer treatment. The CDR3 is CASSPRTGQNEKLFF. CDR3 bases: TGTGCCAGCTCACCGAGGACAGGGCAAAATGAAAAACTGTTTTTT.